One and the same sample provided the 16 T cell receptor beta chains below, sequenced in a study of cytomegalovirus exposure and HLA in healthy donors. TCRdb keeps only in-frame clones here, not all; method: immunoSEQ multiplex PCR. The sample lists fewer than 85,000 clones, 90% to 95% occurring once. Source material: PBMCs. Receptors were obtained from a woman aged 18-29 years in good health and CMV-seronegative.

This chain connects TRBV25-1 to TRBJ2-3; weak D call: TRBD1 (6 bases). This CDR3 spans 16 amino acids. The V and J ends lost 5 bases and 0 bases respectively, with 15 bases between them. Germline values: CDR1 MGHDK, CDR2 SYGVNS. The CDR3 DNA sequence: TGTGCCAGCAGTCCAAGAGTGGGACACAGCACAGATACGCAGTATTTT. Its translation is CASSPRVGHSTDTQYF.

The chain recombines TRBV4-3 with TRBJ1-2; the D gene is possibly TRBD1 (5 bases). The CDR3 spans 14 residues. Trimming cost V 0 bases and J 8 bases, with 13 bases left between them. CDR1 is LGHNA and CDR2 is YSLEER in the germline V gene. The CDR3 coding sequence is TGCGCCAGCAGCCAAGACAGGGCTCGTCGGGGCTACACCTTC. This sequence encodes CASSQDRARRGYTF.

The chain joins TRBV5-1 to TRBJ2-3; 9 nucleotides agree with TRBD1. V dropped 3 bases and J dropped 4; count of bases not matched to a gene: 18. Looked up from germline, CDR1 is SGHRS and CDR2 is YFSETQ. This CDR3 has 19 residues. The CDR3 nucleotides are TGCGCCAGCAGCTCAGGGTTGGACAGGGGCCCCCGGAGCTCAGATACGCAGTATTTT. This encodes CASSSGLDRGPRSSDTQYF.

The gene calls are TRBV9 and TRBJ2-3, with TRBD1 as a possible D gene (5 bases). The CDR3 length is 18 residues. V shed 2 bases and J shed 0 bases, with 19 bases lying between them. Germline values: CDR1 SGDLS, CDR2 YYNGEE. The CDR3 loop reads CASSVPFGGQGSTDTQYF. The CDR3 DNA follows: TGTGCCAGCAGCGTTCCCTTTGGTGGGCAGGGAAGCACAGATACGCAGTATTTT.

CDR3 region: CASSVGFPNTEAFF. CDR3 coding DNA: TGTGCCAGCAGCGTCGGGTTCCCGAACACTGAAGCTTTCTTT. This chain uses TRBV9 with TRBJ1-1; D remains unclear. In germline, CDR1 is SGDLS, CDR2 YYNGEE. Trimming took off 2 bases at V and 1 base at J, with 9 bases between the two ends. The CDR3 extends over 14 amino acids. The whole variable domain, filled in from reference TRBV9 and TRBJ1-1, reads DSGVTQTPKHLITATGQRVTLRCSPRSGDLSVYWYQQSLDQGLQFLIQYYNGEERAKGNILERFSAQQFPDLHSELNLSSLELGDSALYFCASSVGFPNTEAFFGQGTRLTVV.

The chain has TRBV7-2 and TRBJ2-7, with D perhaps matching TRBD2 (6 bases). Germline values: CDR1 SGHTA, CDR2 FQGNSA. The CDR3 length is 14 residues. V was shortened by 4 bases and J by 0 bases, with 10 bases between the two germline ends. As DNA, the CDR3 is TGTGCCAGCAGCTGGGGCGGGACCTCCTACGAGCAGTACTTC. Translated: CASSWGGTSYEQYF.

J is TRBJ1-1 and V is TRBV27, with D maybe TRBD1 (6 bases). Trimming removed 1 base at V and 9 bases at J, with 15 bases between. This CDR3 has 14 amino acids. Germline CDR1 is MNHEY and CDR2 is SMNVEV (reference sequence). CDR3: CASSLFSSGQQAFF. The CDR3 bases are TGTGCCAGCAGTTTATTTTCCTCTGGACAGCAAGCTTTCTTT.

This clone was seen a single time. The genes are TRBV19 and TRBJ2-7, with TRBD1 matching 7 bases. Germline V lookup: CDR1 LNHDA, CDR2 SQIVND (reference sequence). With 5 bases clipped from V and 2 bases from J, the junction kept 3 bases outside the gene matches. CDR3 length: 13 amino acids. The CDR3 nucleotides read TGTGCCAGTAGTGTGACAGGGACCTACGAGCAGTACTTC. This codes for CASSVTGTYEQYF.

The rearrangement uses TRBV5-1 and TRBJ2-7, with D uncertain. Germline V CDR1 and CDR2: SGHRS, YFSETQ. V was clipped by 4 bases and J by 5 bases, with 13 bases between them. The CDR3 contains 13 residues. CDR3 amino acids: CASSPDLVHEQYF. The CDR3 DNA reads as TGCGCCAGCAGCCCCGACCTAGTCCACGAGCAGTACTTC.

The chain has TRBV7-2 and TRBJ2-7, with TRBD2 identical over 9 bases. This CDR3 has 13 amino acids. Germline V gene data show CDR1 as SGHTA and CDR2 as FQGNSA. The V segment lost 8 bases and the J segment 6 bases; nucleotides outside the gene matches: 8. The CDR3 loop reads CASSRLADLEQYF. The CDR3 DNA reads TGTGCCAGCTCACGACTAGCGGATCTCGAGCAGTACTTC.

The chain joins TRBV18 to TRBJ1-5; D remains unclear. The CDR3 spans 14 residues. V dropped 3 bases and J dropped 3 bases, with 9 bases sitting between them. Germline CDR1 is KGHSH and CDR2 is LQKENI. CDR3 DNA: TGTGCCAGCTCACCGGCGGGAAACAATCAGCCCCAGCATTTT. This codes for CASSPAGNNQPQHF.

This clone was observed once. The chain has TRBV7-8 and TRBJ2-5; TRBD2 matches at 9 bases. The CDR3 runs to 18 residues. The V segment lost 7 bases and the J segment 9 bases; nucleotides outside the gene matches: 24. Germline V lookup: CDR1 SGHVS, CDR2 FQNEAQ. The chain's CDR3 is CASNPRKGISGGSGSQYF. The DNA for the CDR3 is TGTGCCAGCAACCCTAGGAAGGGAATTAGCGGGGGTTCCGGGTCCCAGTACTTC.

This chain links TRBV9 with TRBJ2-3; TRBD1 agrees at 9 bases. CDR3 size: 15 residues. V trimming: 3 bases; J trimming: 4 bases; junction bases outside the gene matches: 6. Germline V gives CDR1 SGDLS, CDR2 YYNGEE. The CDR3 DNA reads TGTGCCAGCAGCGAGGGGGACAGGGTGGCAGATACGCAGTATTTT. Translation: CASSEGDRVADTQYF.

The CDR3 DNA follows: TGTGCCTGGAGTAGGGACAGGAAAACTCAGCCCCAGCATTTT. It yields the protein CAWSRDRKTQPQHF. The gene calls are TRBV30 and TRBJ1-5; 8 positions match TRBD1. Germline-derived CDR1 and CDR2 are GTSNPN and SVGIG (reference sequence). With 2 bases clipped from V and 6 bases from J, the junction kept 6 bases outside the gene matches. The CDR3 is made up of 14 amino acids.

The chain uses TRBV27 and TRBJ2-7, with TRBD2 matching 7 bases. The CDR3 totals 11 residues. Germline values: CDR1 MNHEY, CDR2 SMNVEV (reference sequence). Losses at the gene ends were 7 bases for V and 9 bases for J; bases not matched to a gene: 6. The CDR3 region is CASTLSGRQYF. The CDR3 DNA is TGTGCCAGCACCCTTAGCGGGCGGCAGTACTTC.

This chain's CDR3 is CASSTRVSSGNTIYF. CDR3 DNA: TGTGCCAGCAGCACCCGAGTGAGCTCTGGAAACACCATATATTTT. The chain has TRBV9 and TRBJ1-3; D not certain. Germline values: CDR1 SGDLS, CDR2 YYNGEE. This CDR3 contains 15 residues. Trimming removed 4 bases at V and 0 bases at J, with 11 bases between.